This TCR beta chain was captured in a study of blood T cell repertoires in COVID-19. TCRdb keeps only in-frame clones here, not all; method: immunoSEQ multiplex PCR. The data contain roughly 45,000 clones, more than 75% of them seen just once; the ten biggest clones take up approximately 6%. V lost 5 bases and J lost 1, with 12 bases in between. The CDR3 is made up of 14 amino acids. Germline values: CDR1 PRHDT, CDR2 FYEKMQ (reference sequence). A single count supports this clone. The sequence derives from an older woman with acute or convalescent COVID-19. This chain links TRBV13 with TRBJ2-7; possible D gene TRBD1, 6 bases. Sequences were obtained from peripheral blood. The CDR3 protein is CASSPEQGSYEQYF. CDR3 nucleotide sequence: TGTGCCAGCAGCCCAGAACAGGGTTCCTACGAGCAGTACTTC.